The rows below give T cell receptor beta chains drawn from one sample of a study of Ad26.COV2.S vaccination and SARS-CoV-2 variants. The method was immunoSEQ multiplex PCR; TCRdb's version includes in-frame clones alone and lacks a portion of them. The data hold approximately 280,000 clones, with 80% to 90% observed a single time. Sequenced here: peripheral blood, sampled in a trial of Ad26.COV2.S vaccine versus placebo. These receptors were obtained from a person aged 18 to 59 who received the Ad26.COV2.S COVID-19 vaccine or a placebo. CDR3s include the opening cysteine and the closing phenylalanine or tryptophan. D genes are given only for firm matches. Size is omitted from some rows. Given values are once, few, many or a class for expanded clones.

d_gene	abundance	v_gene	j_gene	CDR3nt	CDR3aa
NA	NA	TRBV7-6	TRBJ1-1	TGTGCCAGCAGCTTAGGACAGTTTACTGAAGCTTTCTTT	CASSLGQFTEAFF
NA	NA	TRBV6-5	TRBJ1-5	TGTGCCAGCACCGAAGTCGCTGATCGTCAGCCCCAGCATTTT	CASTEVADRQPQHF
NA	NA	TRBV7-6	TRBJ2-7	TGTGCCAGCAGCTTAGACAGGGCTCACGAGCAGTACTTC	CASSLDRAHEQYF
TRBD1	NA	TRBV6-5	TRBJ1-1	TGTGCCAGCAGACCCCGATTGGACAGGGGAGCTTTCTTT	CASRPRLDRGAFF
TRBD1	NA	TRBV7-9	TRBJ2-1	TGTGCCAGCAGCTTAATTGGGGACAGGGTAAACAATGAGCAGTTCTTC	CASSLIGDRVNNEQFF
NA	once	TRBV2	TRBJ1-4	TGTGCCAGCACTAGAACAGGGCAGACTAATGAAAAACTGTTTTTT	CASTRTGQTNEKLFF
NA	few	TRBV5-5	TRBJ1-5	TGTGCCAGCAGCTTGTTCTGGGGGGGCAATCAGCCCCAGCATTTT	CASSLFWGGNQPQHF
TRBD1	NA	TRBV18	TRBJ2-1	TGTGCCAGCTCACCCATTGGACAGGGGGCCGGGGAGCAGTTCTTC	CASSPIGQGAGEQFF
NA	NA	TRBV5-1	TRBJ2-7	TGCGCCAGCAGCTTCGGGGATTCCTCTTCCTACGAGCAGTACTTC	CASSFGDSSSYEQYF
NA	NA	TRBV7-9	TRBJ2-2	TGTGCCAGCAGCCAGCGGACGCCTGCGAACACCGGGGAGCTGTTTTTT	CASSQRTPANTGELFF
NA	NA	TRBV15	TRBJ2-7	TGTGCCACCAGCATGGGCAGTTCCTACGAGCAGTACTTC	CATSMGSSYEQYF